Following are 10 T cell receptor beta chains from one sample sequenced in a study of T cells expressing NK-cell markers. TCRdb reanalyzed the 5' RACE reads, giving one entry per CDR3 protein sequence and no DNA. This table holds 350,000 to 450,000 distinct CDR3 sequences. Sequencing was done on a sample of blood T cells: a sorted CD56 or NKG2C T cell subset, CD4+ or CD8+ T cells, or bulk PBMC T cells (not recorded which). The receptors derive from a man aged 18-69 years in good health.

The chain links TRBV12-3 or TRBV12-4 to TRBJ2-3; TCRdb picks TRBD2, but there is no DNA to check that call. CDR3 length: 17 residues. The CDR3 reads CASSLASGESKRNTQYF.

V is TRBV27 and J is TRBJ2-7; with no DNA, the TCRdb D assignment of TRBD1 cannot be verified. The CDR3 runs 15 residues. The germline V gene has CDR1 MNHEY and CDR2 SMNVEV (reference sequence). This CDR3 is CASTSVGANQKEQYF.

The V call is TRBV11-2, the J call TRBJ2-1; TCRdb picks TRBD2, but there is no DNA to check that call. The CDR3 has 15 amino acids. The V gene's germline CDR1 is SGHAT and CDR2 FQNNGV. The CDR3 spells CASARGSGGVNEQFF.

The chain has TRBV27 and TRBJ1-6. The CDR3 is 15 residues long. Germline V gives CDR1 MNHEY, CDR2 SMNVEV (reference sequence). The CDR3 here is CASSQKTQSGSPLHF.

The chain carries TRBV6-1 and TRBJ2-2; no DNA is available, so the TRBD1 call from TCRdb remains unchecked. The CDR3 consists of 15 residues. Germline V gives CDR1 MNHNS, CDR2 SASEGT. CDR3 sequence reads: CASTSRGQSTGELFF.

The chain has TRBV7-9 and TRBJ1-1. The CDR3 contains 15 residues. CDR1 SEHNR and CDR2 FQNEAQ come from the germline V gene (reference sequence). CDR3 loop: CASSSTSGVVGEAFF. The full variable domain, rest sourced from reference TRBV7-9 and TRBJ1-1, is DTGVSQNPRHKITKRGQNVTFRCDPISEHNRLYWYRQTLGQGPEFLTYFQNEAQLEKSRLLSDRFSAERPKGSFSTLEIQRTEQGDSAMYLCASSSTSGVVGEAFFGQGTRLTVV.

V gene TRBV6-5 combines with J gene TRBJ2-7. Per germline, CDR1 MNHEY and CDR2 SVGAGI. This CDR3 comprises 14 residues. The CDR3 reads CASSYRTVGHEQYF.

The V gene is TRBV15, the J gene TRBJ2-1; TCRdb selects TRBD1, and the lack of DNA leaves this call unchecked. Germline V lookup: CDR1 LNHNV, CDR2 YYDKDF (reference sequence). This CDR3 spans 15 amino acids. CDR3 in amino acids: CATSKVRDSSTEQFF.

CDR3 sequence: CASSYGSSMLETQYF. The chain carries TRBV6-5 and TRBJ2-5. The CDR3 consists of 15 residues. Per the germline V gene, CDR1 is MNHEY and CDR2 is SVGAGI.

The rearrangement links TRBV5-1 to TRBJ2-7; TCRdb's assignment of TRBD1 cannot be checked, as there is no DNA. The CDR3 runs 14 residues. CDR1 and CDR2 (germline): SGHRS, YFSETQ. CDR3 in amino acids: CASSPGTGTYEQYF.